This T cell receptor beta chain derives from a study of Ad26.COV2.S vaccination and SARS-CoV-2 variants. Study background: The trial was COV1001 and the donor's arm was Ad26.COV2.S. Study results and caveats: Spike-specific TCR breadth ran higher among vaccine recipients than placebo recipients. Across vaccine and placebo recipients, the breadth of non-spike TCRs was similar.

Germline V gene sequence: CDR1 ENHRY, CDR2 SYGVKD. The ends lost 10 bases at V and 9 bases at J; junction bases unmatched: 14. This CDR3 has 14 amino acids. The data were produced by immunoSEQ multiplex PCR, yet TCRdb's version contains in-frame clones alone and is incomplete. The sample includes approximately 480,000 clones, around 90% of them seen just once. This clone showed up just once. As yet, its antigen is unknown. This sample's treatment: some 20 received Ad26.COV2.S at low or high dose, single or two shots; several received placebo; per-sample allocation not given. Collection of samples fell on day 63 after the first vaccine or placebo injection. Donation came from an adult in Boston who was aged 18-55 years.

V and J are TRBV10-3 and TRBJ2-1; 8 nucleotides match TRBD2. This sequence originates from a person aged 18-65 years who received the Ad26.COV2.S COVID-19 vaccine or a placebo. The source was peripheral blood, collected in a trial of Ad26.COV2.S vaccine versus placebo. The CDR3 reads CATRAGVGVIEQFF. The CDR3 DNA follows: TGTGCCACCCGAGCGGGAGTGGGCGTTATTGAGCAGTTCTTC.